The 3 T cell receptor beta chains presented below share a single source sample, sequenced in a study of cytomegalovirus exposure and HLA in healthy donors. Some clones are missing from TCRdb's copy, which holds only in-frame ones; the method was immunoSEQ multiplex PCR. The data show fewer than 300,000 clones, with 85% to 90% seen just once and over 0.7% held by the top ten. The sample consisted of PBMCs. The origin of the receptors is a young woman in good health and CMV-seronegative.

The rearrangement links TRBV9 to TRBJ1-1; D is uncertain. The length of the CDR3 is 13 residues. Germline CDR1 reads SGDLS; CDR2 reads YYNGEE. The V end was cut by 4 bases, the J end by 1 base, with 8 bases between. The CDR3, as DNA: TGTGCCAGCAGCCCCGGTCAGAACACTGAAGCTTTCTTT. The encoded protein is CASSPGQNTEAFF.

The genes are TRBV10-3 and TRBJ2-1; 9 positions agree with TRBD1. The CDR3 has 14 residues. The germline gives CDR1 ENHRY, CDR2 SYGVKD. J lost 5 bases, V lost 5 bases, and 4 bases had no gene match. In DNA form, the CDR3 reads TGTGCCATCAGTAGGGACAGGGTGGACAATGAGCAGTTCTTC. Protein: CAISRDRVDNEQFF.

This clone has ten or more counts. The gene calls are TRBV6-4 and TRBJ2-2; 7 nucleotides match TRBD1. J was trimmed by 5 bases and V by 3 bases; bases with no gene match: 0. The CDR3 is made up of 13 amino acids. Germline CDR1 is MRHNA and CDR2 is SNTAGT. The CDR3 DNA is TGTGCCAGCAGTGAACAGGGGACCGGGGAGCTGTTTTTT. Its translation: CASSEQGTGELFF.